The 14 T cell receptor beta chains below were found in one sample sequenced in a study of blood T cell repertoires in COVID-19 (dated by TCRdb to about 2020). The method behind the library was the immunoSEQ multiplex PCR assay. TCRdb stores this immuneACCESS table with in-frame sequences only. Part of the clones is absent; in the studies checked, under half of the shortfall reflects unresolved V genes, and no reason is known for the rest. The sample table shows tens of thousands of clones, and about 90% are seen once. The ten largest clones add up to roughly 5% of the sample. Material: peripheral blood. These receptors were obtained from a man between 50 and 59 years old with active COVID-19.

This rearrangement joins TRBV20-1 to TRBJ1-1; no reliable D call. Looked up from germline, CDR1 is DFQATT and CDR2 is SNEGSKA (reference sequence). The CDR3 is made up of 10 amino acids. CDR3 in DNA: TGCAGGTCGTTCGGCACTGAAGCTTTCTTT. As protein: CRSFGTEAFF.

This clone occurred a few times. V gene TRBV5-1 combines with J gene TRBJ1-6; 10 positions agree with TRBD1. This CDR3 spans 15 amino acids. V lost 0 bases and J lost 7; bases outside the gene matches: 1. CDR1 is SGHRS and CDR2 is YFSETQ in the germline V gene. The CDR3 DNA sequence: TGCGCCAGCAGCTTGGGGGACAGGGGAAATTCACCCCTCCACTTT. This codes for CASSLGDRGNSPLHF. Using reference TRBV5-1 and TRBJ1-6 for the parts outside the CDR3, the full variable domain is KAGVTQTPRYLIKTRGQQVTLSCSPISGHRSVSWYQQTPGQGLQFLFEYFSETQRNKGNFPGRFSGRQFSNSRSEMNVSTLELGDSALYLCASSLGDRGNSPLHFGNGTRLTVT.

V and J are TRBV12-3 or TRBV12-4 and TRBJ2-2; D remains ambiguous. The CDR3 loop spans 13 amino acids. Between the trimmed V and J ends, which lost 5 bases and 1 base, there was a span of 5 bases. CDR3 DNA sequence: TGTGCCAGCAGTCTACGGAACACCGGGGAGCTGTTTTTT. Its protein is CASSLRNTGELFF.

V usage is TRBV25-1 and J usage is TRBJ1-2; D not certain. V dropped 3 bases and J dropped 3 bases, with 14 bases sitting between them. CDR1 and CDR2 from the germline V gene are MGHDK and SYGVNS. This CDR3 contains 15 residues. The CDR3 nucleotides read TGTGCCAGCAGTGACCACCCAACACGCTACTATGGCTACACCTTC. Translation gives CASSDHPTRYYGYTF.

The rearrangement joins TRBV7-8 to TRBJ2-2; D possibly corresponds to TRBD2 (7 bases). Germline assignment: CDR1 SGHVS and CDR2 FQNEAQ. The CDR3 is 15 amino acids. Deletions cut 7 bases from V and 4 bases from J, with 16 bases between. The CDR3 DNA is TGTGCCAGCACCCCGACGGGGGGCGGCACCGGGGAGCTGTTTTTT. Translation: CASTPTGGGTGELFF.

Written as DNA, the CDR3 is TGTGCCAGCAGCTCCGCCGGGACAGGTTCCTACAATGAGCAGTTCTTC. Its protein is CASSSAGTGSYNEQFF. The rearrangement joins TRBV7-9 to TRBJ2-1; TRBD1 matches at 8 bases. The ends lost 4 bases at V and 1 base at J; junction bases unmatched: 6. Germline-derived CDR1 and CDR2 are SEHNR and FQNEAQ (reference sequence). CDR3 length: 16 amino acids.

The V and J genes are TRBV27 and TRBJ1-4; no clear D gene. The CDR3 covers 15 residues. CDR1 and CDR2 from the germline V gene are MNHEY and SMNVEV (reference sequence). V was pared by 4 bases and J by 0 bases, with 9 bases between. The CDR3 here is CASSSRTATNEKLFF. CDR3 coding DNA: TGTGCCAGCAGTTCCCGGACTGCAACTAATGAAAAACTGTTTTTT. Full variable domain (outside the CDR3, taken from reference TRBV27 and TRBJ1-4): EAQVTQNPRYLITVTGKKLTVTCSQNMNHEYMSWYRQDPGLGLRQIYYSMNVEVTDKGDVPEGYKVSRKEKRNFPLILESPSPNQTSLYFCASSSRTATNEKLFFGSGTQLSVL.

This clone was detected once. This chain links TRBV30 with TRBJ1-3; D might be TRBD1 (6 bases). V lost 2 bases and J lost 7, with 18 bases in between. The CDR3 covers 15 residues. The V gene's germline CDR1 is GTSNPN and CDR2 SVGIG (reference sequence). For the CDR3, the DNA is TGTGCCTGGAGTACCCCGACAGGTTCTAGGAACACCATATATTTT. Protein sequence: CAWSTPTGSRNTIYF.

This CDR3 reads CASSLAPEDTYNEQFF. The DNA for the CDR3 is TGCGCCAGCAGTCTCGCGCCGGAGGATACCTACAATGAGCAGTTCTTC. This chain links TRBV5-1 with TRBJ2-1, with D perhaps TRBD2 (5 bases). Germline CDR1 is SGHRS and CDR2 is YFSETQ. The CDR3 runs 16 residues. V lost 5 bases to trimming and J lost 2 bases, with 17 bases between them. Filled out from reference TRBV5-1 and TRBJ2-1, the complete variable domain reads KAGVTQTPRYLIKTRGQQVTLSCSPISGHRSVSWYQQTPGQGLQFLFEYFSETQRNKGNFPGRFSGRQFSNSRSEMNVSTLELGDSALYLCASSLAPEDTYNEQFFGPGTRLTVL.

V gene TRBV15 combines with J gene TRBJ2-5; 7 bases are a match to TRBD2. Germline V lookup: CDR1 LNHNV, CDR2 YYDKDF (reference sequence). After removal of 0 bases from V and 5 bases from J, the junction contained 6 bases not matched to a gene. The CDR3 is 15 amino acids. The CDR3 loop reads CATSRDRGEVETQYF. The CDR3 DNA reads TGTGCCACCAGCAGAGATCGGGGGGAGGTCGAGACCCAGTACTTC. The whole variable domain, remainder taken from reference TRBV15 and TRBJ2-5, is DAMVIQNPRYQVTQFGKPVTLSCSQTLNHNVMYWYQQKSSQAPKLLFHYYDKDFNNEADTPDNFQSRRPNTSFCFLDIRSPGLGDTAMYLCATSRDRGEVETQYFGPGTRLLVL.

This clone appeared a few times. This chain connects TRBV5-4 to TRBJ2-7, with D tentatively TRBD1 (6 bases). The germline V and J ends were trimmed by 4 bases and 0 bases, with 14 bases remaining between them. This CDR3 has 15 residues. The germline V gene has CDR1 SGHNT and CDR2 YYREEE (reference sequence). CDR3 in amino acids: CASSTRGGYSYEQYF. As DNA, the CDR3 is TGTGCCAGCAGCACCCGAGGGGGATACTCCTACGAGCAGTACTTC.

This chain links TRBV24-1 with TRBJ1-2; D is undetermined. The V end was cut by 4 bases, the J end by 5 bases, with 7 bases between. This CDR3 spans 12 amino acids. From germline, CDR1 is KGHDR and CDR2 SFDVKD. CDR3 residues: CATSEAEYGYTF. CDR3 DNA sequence: TGTGCCACCAGTGAAGCCGAGTATGGCTACACCTTC.

The V call is TRBV19, the J call TRBJ1-5; possible D gene TRBD1, 6 bases. The CDR3 is made up of 16 amino acids. Between the trimmed V and J ends, which lost 0 bases and 7 bases, there was a span of 16 bases. The germline CDR1 and CDR2 sequences are LNHDA and SQIVND (reference sequence). In DNA form, the CDR3 reads TGTGCCAGTAGTATAGAGGCAGGGGTAGGTGCGCAGCCCCAGCATTTT. It encodes CASSIEAGVGAQPQHF.

The gene calls are TRBV6-6 and TRBJ1-2; 9 bases map to TRBD1. This CDR3 spans 15 amino acids. Germline CDR1 is MNHNY and CDR2 is SVGAGI (reference sequence). V trimming: 5 bases; J trimming: 2 bases; junction bases outside the gene matches: 6. CDR3 sequence (DNA): TGTGCCAGCAGTGGAACCGGGACAGGGAACTATGGCTACACCTTC. Protein sequence: CASSGTGTGNYGYTF.